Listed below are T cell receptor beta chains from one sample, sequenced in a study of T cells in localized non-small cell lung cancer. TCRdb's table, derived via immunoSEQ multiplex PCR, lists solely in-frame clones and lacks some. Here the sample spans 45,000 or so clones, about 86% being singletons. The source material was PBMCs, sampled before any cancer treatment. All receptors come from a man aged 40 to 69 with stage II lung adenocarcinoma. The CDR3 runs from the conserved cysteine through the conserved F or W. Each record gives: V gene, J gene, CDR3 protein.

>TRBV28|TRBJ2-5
CASSPHGTSQETQYF
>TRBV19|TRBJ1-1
CASKVAIATLNAFF
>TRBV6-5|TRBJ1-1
CASSEKEDREAFF
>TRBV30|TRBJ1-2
CAWSSPGGQKVGYGYTF
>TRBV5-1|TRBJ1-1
CASSPGVMNTEAFF
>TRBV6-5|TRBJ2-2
CASTRGARGGELFF
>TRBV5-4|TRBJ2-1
CASTMTSGGDEQFF
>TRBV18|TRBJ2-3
CASSPKGIRAEAGTQYF
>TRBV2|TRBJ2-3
CASSEITGDDTQYF
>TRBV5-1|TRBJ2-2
CASSLEPGTTNTGELFF
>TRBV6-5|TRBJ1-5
CASSYSRIPGNQPQHF
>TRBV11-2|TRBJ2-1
CASGLAGISEQFF
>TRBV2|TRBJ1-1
CASLTGHGDTEAFF
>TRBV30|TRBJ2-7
CAWSEDYLTYEQYF
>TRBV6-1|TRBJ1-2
CASSARRSLGYGYTF
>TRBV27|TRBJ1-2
CASSSRMGMDYGYTF
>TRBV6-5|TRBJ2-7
CASSYDGTGEVYEQYF
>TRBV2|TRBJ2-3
CASSAELAGTDTQYF
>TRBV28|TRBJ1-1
CASSSSRENTEAFF
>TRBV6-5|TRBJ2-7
CASSYSWTGYEQYF
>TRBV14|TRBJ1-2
CASSQPLDEGAYGYTF
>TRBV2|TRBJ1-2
CASSEATQANYGYTF
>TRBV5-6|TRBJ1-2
CASSQQGSYLDGYTF
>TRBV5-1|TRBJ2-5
CASSPGGVRGTQYF
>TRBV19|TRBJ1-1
CASSIGVSMNTEAFF
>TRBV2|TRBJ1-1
CASSVSNTEAFF
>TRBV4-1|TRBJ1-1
CASSQLGGNPSTEAFF
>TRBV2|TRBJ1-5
CANSEDRGTQHF
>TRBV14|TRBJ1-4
CASSLIGRAGNEKLFF
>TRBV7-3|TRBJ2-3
CASSDRVYDTQYF
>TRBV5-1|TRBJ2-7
CASSLDGRVYEQYF
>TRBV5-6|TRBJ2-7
CASSLLDSPIGLEQYF
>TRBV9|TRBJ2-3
CASSERPQGADTQYF
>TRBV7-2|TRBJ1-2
CASSLNRDFHGYTF
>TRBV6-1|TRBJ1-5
CASSDGDRWVGNQPQHF
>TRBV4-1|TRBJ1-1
CASTSPFMGTEAFF
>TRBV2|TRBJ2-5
CASTGERGETQYF
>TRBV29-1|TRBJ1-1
CSVGTGWAEAFF
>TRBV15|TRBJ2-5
CATSRFTSGGATETQYF
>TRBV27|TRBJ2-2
CASSQDRDETGELFF
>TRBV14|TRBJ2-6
CASSQDRGTGYAANVLTF
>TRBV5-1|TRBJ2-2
CASSIRTGGFSGTGELFF
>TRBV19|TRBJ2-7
CASSITETQSTYEQYF
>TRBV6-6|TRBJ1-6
CASSLYRENSPLHF
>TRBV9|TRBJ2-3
CASSVQTPSAGRLYSTDTQYF
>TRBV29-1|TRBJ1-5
CSVGDSNQPQHF
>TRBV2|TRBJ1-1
CASSESPLRGDTEAFF